The 22 T cell receptor beta chains presented below share a single source sample, sequenced in a study of T-cell reconstitution after alpha-beta-depleted transplantation in children. Unique molecular identifiers featured in how the TCRbeta library was prepared. Using its own MiXCR run on the PCR reads, TCRdb lists one record per CDR3 protein. The data hold around 670,000 distinct CDR3 sequences, with around 14% observed a single time. The sample was PBMCs, taken before TCRalphabeta/CD19-depleted stem cell transplant. Receptor source: a girl aged 2-10 years with congenital amegakaryocytic thrombocytopenia, due to receive a stem cell transplant.

Many counts were recorded for this clonotype. This chain joins TRBV10-3 and TRBJ2-1; 11 bases fit TRBD2. Germline CDR1 is ENHRY and CDR2 is SYGVKD. The CDR3 loop spans 15 amino acids. J was trimmed by 7 bases and V by 3 bases; bases with no gene match: 5. CDR3 residues: CAISELAGVGNEQFF. CDR3 sequence (DNA): TGTGCCATCAGTGAACTAGCGGGAGTTGGTAATGAGCAGTTCTTC.

There are many counts of this clonotype. This chain connects TRBV16 to TRBJ2-1; D is undetermined. The V and J ends lost 2 bases and 7 bases respectively, with 9 bases between them. Looked up from germline, CDR1 is KGHSY and CDR2 is FQNENV. The CDR3 length is 13 residues. The CDR3 DNA is TGTGCCAGCAGCCAACTTATCATGAATGAGCAGTTCTTC. Protein sequence: CASSQLIMNEQFF.

This clonotype was found a few times. The V gene is TRBV29-1, the J gene TRBJ2-2, with TRBD2 matching over 11 bases. This CDR3 region has 18 residues. After removal of 7 bases from V and 6 bases from J, the junction contained 19 bases not matched to a gene. Germline CDR1 is SQVTM and CDR2 is ANQGSEA. Written as DNA, the CDR3 is TGCAGCGCGTCGCAAGGCTTAGCGGGAGGGCCCTCGTCCGGGGAGCTGTTTTTT. It is translated as CSASQGLAGGPSSGELFF.

This clonotype was recorded many times. This chain joins TRBV28 and TRBJ2-2; D unresolved. Germline V gene data show CDR1 as MDHEN and CDR2 as SYDVKM. This CDR3 is 13 amino acids long. Trimming shortened V by 5 bases and J by 1 base, and 5 bases separated the two germline ends. The CDR3 loop is CASSQKNTGELFF. CDR3 coding DNA: TGTGCCAGCAGTCAGAAGAACACCGGGGAGCTGTTTTTT.

In its sample, this clonotype was seen many times. The CDR3 sequence: CASSVGQGNQPQHF. DNA of the CDR3: TGTGCCAGCAGCGTAGGGCAGGGCAATCAGCCCCAGCATTTT. J is TRBJ1-5 and V is TRBV9; unclear D gene. This CDR3 has 14 amino acids. Trimming took 0 bases from V and 2 from J, leaving 6 bases between them. Germline CDR1 and CDR2: SGDLS and YYNGEE.

Ten or more counts support this clonotype. V usage is TRBV12-3 or TRBV12-4 and J usage is TRBJ2-5; D unclear. The V end was cut by 7 bases, the J end by 1 base, with 13 bases between. The CDR3 consists of 14 residues. CDR3 region: CASTPDGIQETQYF. DNA for the CDR3: TGTGCCAGCACCCCGGATGGGATCCAAGAGACCCAGTACTTC.

This clonotype has more than one count but fewer than ten. The chain uses TRBV10-3 and TRBJ2-5; 7 bases agree with TRBD2. V lost 3 bases and J lost 5; bases outside the gene matches: 12. Germline lookup yields CDR1 ENHRY and CDR2 SYGVKD. The CDR3 is 16 residues long. In DNA form, the CDR3 reads TGTGCCATCAGTGATAGTGGGTGGGAGGGCATGGAGACCCAGTACTTC. Amino acid sequence: CAISDSGWEGMETQYF.

This clonotype occurred once. The rearrangement joins TRBV6-2 or TRBV6-3 to TRBJ2-7; TRBD1 agrees at 8 bases. After removal of 0 bases from V and 0 bases from J, the junction contained 13 bases not matched to a gene. The CDR3 spans 19 residues. Germline CDR1 MNHEY, CDR2 SVGEGT. CDR3 sequence (DNA): TGTGCCAGCAGTTACTCGAGCCTCAGGGGGCAAGGAAGCTCCTACGAGCAGTACTTC. This gives the protein CASSYSSLRGQGSSYEQYF.

This clonotype was observed a few times. The V call is TRBV10-3, the J call TRBJ2-7; TRBD1 matches at 8 bases. The CDR3 contains 14 residues. Germline V CDR1 and CDR2: ENHRY, SYGVKD. V shed 2 bases, J shed 6 bases, and the junction held 6 bases outside the gene matches. The CDR3 sequence is CAISERDRPREQYF. CDR3 coding DNA: TGTGCCATCAGTGAGCGGGACAGGCCTCGCGAGCAGTACTTC.

This clonotype appeared once. A read error may be the cause here, since a much bigger clone is one base away. This chain uses TRBV12-3 or TRBV12-4 with TRBJ2-1, with D possibly being TRBD1 (6 bases). V lost 7 bases, J lost 9 bases, and 16 bases lay in between. The CDR3 spans 13 residues. The CDR3 region has the DNA TGTGCCAGCACAGAAAATAGGGGGACTGAGCAGTTCTTC. Translated, it gives CASTENRGTEQFF.

This clonotype was counted ten times or more. The rearrangement links TRBV28 to TRBJ2-3; D not certain. The CDR3 length is 17 residues. Germline CDR1 and CDR2: MDHEN and SYDVKM. The ends were cut back, 1 base at V and 9 bases at J, with 23 bases in the middle. The CDR3 DNA reads TGTGCCAGCAGTTTATTATGGCCTATCGGTTCCCAGATAACGCAGTATTTT. Translation: CASSLLWPIGSQITQYF. The full variable domain, completed using reference TRBV28 and TRBJ2-3, is DVKVTQSSRYLVKRTGEKVFLECVQDMDHENMFWYRQDPGLGLRLIYFSYDVKMKEKGDIPEGYSVSREKKERFSLILESASTNQTSMYLCASSLLWPIGSQITQYFGPGTRLTVL.

This clonotype was detected many times. This chain uses TRBV7-9 with TRBJ2-1; D not resolved. Trimming removed 0 bases from V and 1 base from J, with 13 bases in between. The CDR3 has 17 residues. CDR1 and CDR2 (germline): SEHNR, FQNEAQ (reference sequence). CDR3 sequence: CASSLALLVASYNEQFF. The CDR3 bases are TGTGCCAGCAGCTTAGCCCTTCTAGTCGCTTCCTACAATGAGCAGTTCTTC.

Ten or more counts support this clonotype. The chain couples TRBV28 to TRBJ2-7, with a tentative D call TRBD2 (6 bases). Trimming took 4 bases from V and 1 from J, leaving 17 bases between them. CDR1 is MDHEN and CDR2 is SYDVKM in the germline V gene. This CDR3 has 16 amino acids. As DNA, the CDR3 is TGTGCCAGCAGTTCGTCTTTGGCGGGACCTTCCTACGAGCAGTACTTC. It codes for CASSSSLAGPSYEQYF. Full variable domain (rest looked up from reference TRBV28 and TRBJ2-7): DVKVTQSSRYLVKRTGEKVFLECVQDMDHENMFWYRQDPGLGLRLIYFSYDVKMKEKGDIPEGYSVSREKKERFSLILESASTNQTSMYLCASSSSLAGPSYEQYFGPGTRLTVT.

This clonotype has ten or more counts. The rearrangement links TRBV7-7 to TRBJ2-7; 8 bases map to TRBD2. Germline V gene lookup returns CDR1 SSHAT and CDR2 FNYEAQ (reference sequence). The CDR3 runs 15 residues. V was pared by 2 bases and J by 2 bases, with 5 bases of the junction left unmatched. In nucleotides, the CDR3 is TGTGCCAGCAGCTTAAATAGCGGGATAACCTACGAGCAGTACTTC. It is translated as CASSLNSGITYEQYF.

The chain is built from TRBV28 and TRBJ1-5; D is ambiguous. Trimming pared 3 bases from V and 0 bases from J, leaving 18 bases between. This CDR3 is built from 18 residues. The germline CDR1 and CDR2 sequences are MDHEN and SYDVKM. CDR3 sequence (DNA): TGTGCCAGCAGTTTCAAATCGAGGAGGGTCTATAGCAATCAGCCCCAGCATTTT. Translating it yields CASSFKSRRVYSNQPQHF.

This clonotype was counted at least ten times. The chain couples TRBV29-1 to TRBJ2-1, with 7 bases aligning to TRBD2. From germline, CDR1 is SQVTM and CDR2 ANQGSEA. The V gene end was trimmed by 6 bases and the J gene end by 5 bases; junction bases not matched to a gene: 10. This CDR3 spans 14 amino acids. The CDR3 reads CSVTPRLAHNEQFF. The CDR3 coding sequence is TGCAGCGTAACACCTCGACTAGCCCACAATGAGCAGTTCTTC.

This clonotype has only a few counts. The chain has TRBV5-1 and TRBJ2-7; TRBD1 might be the D (6 bases). The V gene's germline CDR1 is SGHRS and CDR2 YFSETQ. Trimming left V 0 bases short and J 5 bases short, with 18 bases between. The CDR3 is 16 amino acids. The CDR3 loop is CASSLAGQSKGNEQYF. In DNA, the CDR3 is TGCGCCAGCAGCTTGGCCGGACAGTCCAAAGGCAACGAGCAGTACTTC.

This chain uses TRBV5-6 with TRBJ1-2; D might be TRBD1 (5 bases). The CDR3 is 14 residues long. CDR1 and CDR2 (germline): SGHDT, YYEEEE. The V gene lost 0 bases and the J gene lost 6 bases, with 12 bases spanning the gap. CDR3 DNA: TGTGCCAGCAGCTTGGTTGAGGGGATCGATGGCTACACCTTC. Amino acids: CASSLVEGIDGYTF.

V usage is TRBV10-1 and J usage is TRBJ2-2; TRBD2 might be the D (6 bases). CDR3 size: 15 residues. The V gene's germline CDR1 is WNHNN and CDR2 SYGVQD (reference sequence). Trimming cost V 3 bases and J 1 base, with 9 bases left between them. The CDR3 DNA sequence: TGCGCCAGCAGTGAAATTAGCGGGAACACCGGGGAGCTGTTTTTT. It codes for CASSEISGNTGELFF.

This clonotype has at least ten counts. The rearrangement joins TRBV29-1 to TRBJ2-7, with TRBD1 matching over 8 bases. The CDR3 is made up of 14 amino acids. The trim removed 1 base at V and 4 bases at J, leaving 6 bases unmatched. The germline gives CDR1 SQVTM, CDR2 ANQGSEA. The CDR3 reads CSVEVGTGSYEQYF. The DNA of the CDR3 is TGCAGCGTTGAAGTGGGGACAGGTTCGTACGAGCAGTACTTC.

This clonotype was counted only a few times. The rearrangement uses TRBV11-2 and TRBJ1-2, with TRBD1 identical over 7 bases. The V segment lost 0 bases and the J segment 5 bases; nucleotides outside the gene matches: 6. Germline V lookup: CDR1 SGHAT, CDR2 FQNNGV. The CDR3 spans 15 residues. CDR3 sequence (DNA): TGTGCCAGCAGCTTAGATCGGACAGGTGCTTATGGCTACACCTTC. It encodes CASSLDRTGAYGYTF.

The V and J genes are TRBV6-2 or TRBV6-3 and TRBJ2-4, with D tentatively TRBD2 (7 bases). CDR1 MNHEY and CDR2 SVGEGT come from the germline V gene. V shed 6 bases and J shed 10 bases, with 19 bases lying between them. The CDR3 is 14 residues long. The CDR3 region is CASRFHGGANIQYF. In nucleotides, the CDR3 is TGTGCCAGCAGGTTCCATGGGGGGGCCAATATTCAGTACTTC.